This T cell receptor beta chain was sequenced in a study of cytomegalovirus exposure and HLA in healthy donors. PCR used 60 Vbeta primers and 13 Jbeta primers. Repertoires were generated with immunoSEQ multiplex PCR, while TCRdb's copy carries only in-frame clones and drops some. There are about 76,000 clones in the sample; roughly 73% occur only once, and about 16% lies in the top ten. CDR1 and CDR2 from the germline V gene are SGHVS and FNYEAQ. V was shortened by 2 bases and J by 0 bases, with 10 bases between the two germline ends. This CDR3 is 16 amino acids long. The TCR originated in a woman in her thirties or forties in good health and CMV-seropositive. Sequenced input: PBMCs. This chain links TRBV7-6 with TRBJ1-4; D not certain. The CDR3 sequence: CASSLSQIATNEKLFF. CDR3 coding DNA: TGTGCCAGCAGCTTATCCCAAATTGCAACTAATGAAAAACTGTTTTTT.